This is a list of T cell receptor beta chains from one sample in a study of T cell responses to AZD1222 COVID-19 vaccine. Assay used: immunoSEQ multiplex PCR; TCRdb lists only in-frame clones, some missing. The profile shows tens of thousands of clones, 92% of them singletons. Sequencing used peripheral blood, obtained on day 0 of AZD1222 vaccination. The origin of the receptors is an adult in good health. Both conserved end residues are trimmed from each CDR3. The order of the fields is clone size, V gene, J gene, CDR3 protein. Expanded clones are given a class, and other clones once, few, many or no size at all.

>once|TRBV4-2|TRBJ1-1
ASSQVGGGQMNTEAF
>-|TRBV19|TRBJ1-6
ASSITGTDNSPLH
>-|TRBV5-4|TRBJ1-2
ASSPGEGVQYGYT
>-|TRBV27|TRBJ2-1
ASSVTLAGVGNEQF
>-|TRBV11-3|TRBJ2-1
ASSLLAGGLNNEQF
>-|TRBV3-1/TRBV3-2|TRBJ1-3
ASSPWDSTSGNTIY
>-|TRBV5-5|TRBJ2-2
ASSLSGSSNTGELF
>-|TRBV27|TRBJ2-4
ASSWTGGINIQY
>once|TRBV6-5|TRBJ1-1
ASSYSGQMRDAF
>few|TRBV10-3|TRBJ1-1
AIKQQGAMTDTEAF
>-|TRBV3-1/TRBV3-2|TRBJ2-1
ASSQDSSNEQF
>-|TRBV2|TRBJ2-7
ASSDFKLAGATEQY
>-|TRBV9|TRBJ1-4
ASSVGTWGEKLF
>few|TRBV11-3|TRBJ1-1
ASSFSGRTEAF
>-|TRBV27|TRBJ1-3
ASSSRGFSGNTIY
>-|TRBV4-2|TRBJ2-2
ASSQGRELF
>-|TRBV27|TRBJ2-1
ASSSDKYYNEQF
>-|TRBV18|TRBJ1-1
ASSPGVPGVNTEAF
>-|TRBV19|TRBJ1-3
ASTPFGPGGNTIY
>-|TRBV12-3/TRBV12-4|TRBJ2-1
ASKTSREQF
>-|TRBV4-2|TRBJ2-7
ASSQPTGTSGRALYEQY
>-|TRBV2|TRBJ1-6
ASGSPLH
>-|TRBV5-1|TRBJ2-1
ASSLVRQGNTYNEQF
>-|TRBV28|TRBJ1-2
ASSLAPYGYT
>-|TRBV27|TRBJ1-2
ASGQDNYGYT
>-|TRBV28|TRBJ2-5
ASSTRTSGRETQY
>-|TRBV19|TRBJ2-7
ASSIEAGRSYEQY
>-|TRBV2|TRBJ2-7
ASRPSYEQY